One sample yielded the 7 T cell receptor beta chains listed below, sequenced in a study of T-cell reconstitution after alpha-beta-depleted transplantation in children. TCRbeta library construction was performed incorporating unique molecular identifiers. Each CDR3 protein gets one entry after TCRdb re-called the PCR reads with MiXCR. The repertoire holds around 87,000 distinct CDR3 sequences, with approximately 9.2% as singletons. This sample comprised PBMCs from the stem cell graft donor, obtained from the stem cell graft. All receptors come from a human donor who donated a stem cell graft to a child with congenital amegakaryocytic thrombocytopenia.

This clonotype has ten or more counts. The chain uses TRBV7-2 and TRBJ2-3; 8 nucleotides align to TRBD2. With 1 base clipped from V and 5 bases from J, the junction kept 5 bases outside the gene matches. The length of the CDR3 is 15 residues. Per the germline V gene, CDR1 is SGHTA and CDR2 is FQGNSA. CDR3 loop: CASSLGGAGGDTQYF. DNA of the CDR3: TGTGCCAGCAGCTTAGGAGGGGCGGGGGGAGATACGCAGTATTTT.

This clonotype occurred many times. The genes are TRBV20-1 and TRBJ2-7, with 8 bases aligning to TRBD2. Germline CDR1 is DFQATT and CDR2 is SNEGSKA (reference sequence). V dropped 6 bases and J dropped 1; count of bases not matched to a gene: 11. This CDR3 spans 15 amino acids. CDR3 in amino acids: CSASKPGGQSYEQYF. CDR3 nucleotides: TGCAGTGCCTCCAAACCGGGGGGGCAGTCCTACGAGCAGTACTTC.

This clonotype has a count of ten or more. The CDR3 bases are TGTGCCAGTAGTACCCAGGCTAACTATGGCTACACCTTC. Translating it yields CASSTQANYGYTF. This chain uses TRBV19 with TRBJ1-2; D remains unclear. V was trimmed by 4 bases and J by 0 bases, leaving 6 bases between them. There are 13 residues in the CDR3. Germline-derived CDR1 and CDR2 are LNHDA and SQIVND (reference sequence).

In its sample, this clonotype was seen a few times. The chain carries TRBV5-1 and TRBJ1-4, with D perhaps matching TRBD1 (5 bases). V was clipped by 0 bases and J by 4 bases, with 13 bases between them. This CDR3 contains 16 residues. Germline V lookup: CDR1 SGHRS, CDR2 YFSETQ. The DNA of the CDR3 is TGCGCCAGCAGCTTGGAGCCCCGGGGCAGTAATGAAAAACTGTTTTTT. Translating it yields CASSLEPRGSNEKLFF. The whole variable domain, remainder taken from reference TRBV5-1 and TRBJ1-4, is KAGVTQTPRYLIKTRGQQVTLSCSPISGHRSVSWYQQTPGQGLQFLFEYFSETQRNKGNFPGRFSGRQFSNSRSEMNVSTLELGDSALYLCASSLEPRGSNEKLFFGSGTQLSVL.

For this clonotype: Sequence at one end of the junction differs from germline and may be a read error. This rearrangement joins TRBV2 to TRBJ2-1, with 8 bases matching TRBD2. CDR3 length: 14 residues. Germline CDR1 reads SNHLY; CDR2 reads FYNNEI. The DNA for the CDR3 is TGTACCCTCGGATGGACTAGCTCCCACAATGAGCAGTTCTTC. It is translated as CTLGWTSSHNEQFF.

This clonotype has at least ten counts. The chain employs TRBV2 and TRBJ2-7; 12 nucleotides line up with TRBD1. The CDR3 is 12 residues long. The trim removed 11 bases at V and 5 bases at J, leaving 4 bases unmatched. Germline CDR1 and CDR2: SNHLY and FYNNEI. In nucleotides, the CDR3 is TGTGCCGCCGGGACAGGGGGCGACGAGCAGTACTTC. Encoded protein: CAAGTGGDEQYF.

The table lists this clonotype with many counts. V and J are TRBV20-1 and TRBJ1-5, with D tentatively TRBD1 (5 bases). This CDR3 spans 15 amino acids. V was clipped by 6 bases and J by 0 bases, with 15 bases between them. Germline-derived CDR1 and CDR2 are DFQATT and SNEGSKA (reference sequence). As DNA, the CDR3 is TGCAGTGCAAACGACAGAGTATATAGCAATCAGCCCCAGCATTTT. Its translation: CSANDRVYSNQPQHF.